The 5 T cell receptor beta chains below all came from one sample that was sequenced in a study of cytomegalovirus exposure and HLA in healthy donors. PCR employed 60 Vbeta and 13 Jbeta primers. The table came from immunoSEQ multiplex PCR; TCRdb's copy has only in-frame clones and leaves some out. The sample shows roughly 190,000 clones, 60% to 80% of them seen only once. Sequenced: PBMCs. The receptors stem from a woman younger than 30 in good health and CMV-seronegative.

V usage is TRBV10-3 and J usage is TRBJ2-5; D is possibly TRBD2 (5 bases). The V gene lost 2 bases and the J gene lost 5 bases, with 12 bases spanning the gap. This CDR3 region has 14 residues. Germline CDR1 reads ENHRY; CDR2 reads SYGVKD. The CDR3, as DNA: TGTGCCATCAGTGAGCCGAGTACTAGGGAGACCCAGTACTTC. Translated: CAISEPSTRETQYF.

The V and J genes are TRBV6-5 and TRBJ2-1, with D tentatively TRBD1 (6 bases). Germline CDR1 and CDR2: MNHEY and SVGAGI. V shed 5 bases and J shed 2 bases, with 13 bases lying between them. This CDR3 contains 15 residues. CDR3 region: CASSTWTEAYNEQFF. The CDR3 nucleotides read TGTGCCAGCAGTACTTGGACAGAGGCCTACAATGAGCAGTTCTTC.

The chain has TRBV27 and TRBJ1-2, with D hard to call. V lost 10 bases and J lost 1, with 10 bases in between. Germline values: CDR1 MNHEY, CDR2 SMNVEV (reference sequence). This CDR3 contains 12 residues. Here the CDR3 DNA reads TGTGCCACCCTGGCTGTTAACTATGGCTACACCTTC. Translating gives CATLAVNYGYTF.

The genes are TRBV11-2 and TRBJ2-1; perhaps TRBD2 as D (6 bases). Trimming took 0 bases from V and 6 from J, leaving 12 bases between them. This CDR3 contains 15 residues. Germline assignment: CDR1 SGHAT and CDR2 FQNNGV. CDR3 DNA: TGTGCCAGCAGCTTAGATCCGACTAGTCGCAATGAGCAGTTCTTC. Translated, it gives CASSLDPTSRNEQFF.

The chain combines TRBV9 with TRBJ2-7; 7 bases are a match to TRBD2. This CDR3 comprises 14 residues. V shed 4 bases, J shed 11 bases, and the junction held 15 bases outside the gene matches. Germline CDR1 SGDLS, CDR2 YYNGEE. The CDR3 is CASSTGLADAREYF. The DNA for the CDR3 is TGTGCCAGCAGCACGGGCCTAGCGGATGCTCGTGAGTACTTC.